This record concerns one TCR beta chain sequence. What it binds is not known. The authors split each subset's genomic DNA evenly across several immunoSEQ plates. Repertoires were generated with immunoSEQ multiplex PCR, while TCRdb's copy carries only in-frame clones and drops some. The sample yields around 990,000 clones, roughly 77% seen once. The entry originates in a study of shared clonotypes between healthy human individuals. Across the study: CD8 memory received one plate per donor, CD8 naive two, CD4 memory three and CD4 naive three.

General study findings and limits: At large depth, rarefaction still showed sorted-subset sequencing to be incomplete. Memory subsets generally showed smaller estimated richness than naive subsets did.

The germline gives CDR1 ENHRY, CDR2 SYGVKD. The CDR3 runs 14 residues. Trimming removed 4 bases at V and 1 base at J, with 5 bases between. Sequenced material: memory CD4+ T cells from PBMCs. Sample subset: CD45RA-negative fraction. The receptor was isolated from a young man in good health. Some clones in this sample may be carry-over from other donors' samples. The V gene is TRBV10-3, the J gene TRBJ2-6; D possibly corresponds to TRBD1 (5 bases). CDR3 in amino acids: CAISAGSGANVLTF. The CDR3, as DNA: TGTGCCATCAGTGCAGGGTCTGGGGCCAACGTCCTGACTTTC.